The following is a T cell receptor beta chain sequence with its context. Its specificity is unknown. The PCR had 60 Vbeta and 13 Jbeta primers. As originally analysed: In a later analysis, around 10 million of tens of millions of unique beta chains occurred in at least two donors. Repertoires were generated with immunoSEQ multiplex PCR, while TCRdb's copy carries only in-frame clones and drops some. V and J calls and clone size are copied from that table; D and trimming were computed from the DNA. The sample records some 56,000 clones, around 62% being singletons. The data are from a study of cytomegalovirus exposure and HLA in healthy donors. General study points: Rates of TCR association differed by HLA locus in a later analysis, with DRB1 highest and HLA-C lowest. TCR beta V- and J-gene trimming was later associated with a missense DCLRE1C variant.

V gave up 2 bases and J gave up 3 bases, with 5 bases separating them. CDR1 SGHTA and CDR2 FQGNSA come from the germline V gene. This CDR3 is built from 14 residues. Sequenced sample: PBMCs. The rearrangement joins TRBV7-2 to TRBJ1-6; tentative D call: TRBD1 (5 bases). This TCR was sampled from a human donor in good health. The CDR3 loop is CASSLTGYNSPLHF. The CDR3 DNA follows: TGTGCCAGCAGCTTAACAGGCTATAATTCACCCCTCCACTTT.